The 28 T cell receptor beta chains reported below all come from one sample, sequenced in a study of CD8+ T cells in alopecia areata. TCR sequencing used cDNA made by reverse transcription of extracted RNA. The repertoire was sequenced with immunoSEQ multiplex PCR; TCRdb's copy has only in-frame clones and lacks some. The sample shows about 180,000 clones, 51% of them seen only once. The treatment: oral pan-JAK inhibitor, 5-10 mg twice daily. The specimen was CD8+ T cells sorted from blood, collected at week 52, from a patient treated with tofacitinib. The receptors derive from a human donor with alopecia areata.

The V gene is TRBV4-3, the J gene TRBJ2-7; 10 bases align to TRBD1. V dropped 3 bases and J dropped 1; count of bases not matched to a gene: 12. The CDR3 is made up of 18 amino acids. Germline assignment: CDR1 LGHNA and CDR2 YSLEER. The CDR3 DNA reads TGCGCCAGCAGCCATCTTTTGGGAGCGGGACAGGGGTCCTACGAGCAGTACTTC. It translates to CASSHLLGAGQGSYEQYF.

V gene TRBV30 combines with J gene TRBJ1-4; D uncertain. Germline lookup yields CDR1 GTSNPN and CDR2 SVGIG (reference sequence). Deletions cut 2 bases from V and 10 bases from J, with 23 bases between. This CDR3 is built from 16 residues. CDR3 amino acids: CAWSQPPTLSLGKLFF. In DNA, the CDR3 is TGTGCCTGGAGTCAACCCCCGACTCTCTCCCTGGGAAAACTGTTTTTT. Supplemented by reference TRBV30 and TRBJ1-4, the full variable domain reads SQTIHQWPATLVQPVGSPLSLECTVEGTSNPNLYWYRQAAGRGLQLLFYSVGIGQISSEVPQNLSASRPQDRQFILSSKKLLLSDSGFYLCAWSQPPTLSLGKLFFGSGTQLSVL.

V and J are TRBV11-2 and TRBJ2-1; the D gene is possibly TRBD2 (6 bases). With 6 bases removed from V and 4 bases from J, the gap between germline ends came to 16 bases. The V gene's germline CDR1 is SGHAT and CDR2 FQNNGV. This CDR3 is 15 amino acids long. Written as DNA, the CDR3 is TGTGCCAGCAGGACCCGGGTAGCGGCTTACAATGAGCAGTTCTTC. This translates into CASRTRVAAYNEQFF.

The chain recombines TRBV27 with TRBJ1-2; unclear D gene. This CDR3 comprises 14 residues. V was clipped by 3 bases and J by 4 bases, with 12 bases between them. From germline, CDR1 is MNHEY and CDR2 SMNVEV (reference sequence). As DNA, the CDR3 is TGTGCCAGCAGTTTCGGTGCAGACATCTATGGCTACACCTTC. Translation gives CASSFGADIYGYTF.

This clone has more than one count but fewer than ten. V and J are TRBV7-8 and TRBJ1-1; D call uncertain. CDR3 length: 12 residues. Trimming shortened V by 6 bases and J by 0 bases, and 5 bases separated the two germline ends. Germline V CDR1 and CDR2: SGHVS, FQNEAQ. CDR3 DNA sequence: TGTGCCAGCAGTTCAATGAACACTGAAGCTTTCTTT. This encodes CASSSMNTEAFF.

The chain is built from TRBV27 and TRBJ1-5, with unresolved D. The ends were cut back, 2 bases at V and 1 base at J, with 9 bases in the middle. The CDR3 is 15 residues long. Germline V CDR1 and CDR2: MNHEY, SMNVEV (reference sequence). The CDR3 DNA reads TGTGCCAGCAGTTTAAATTGGCAGAGCAATCAGCCCCAGCATTTT. Translated: CASSLNWQSNQPQHF.

V gene TRBV7-9 combines with J gene TRBJ1-1, with D perhaps TRBD1 (6 bases). The CDR3 runs 14 residues. Trimming shortened V by 2 bases and J by 4 bases, and 11 bases separated the two germline ends. CDR1 is SEHNR and CDR2 is FQNEAQ in the germline V gene (reference sequence). The DNA for the CDR3 is TGTGCCAGCAGCTTACCCAGGGGAAGCACTGAAGCTTTCTTT. It is translated as CASSLPRGSTEAFF.

V and J are TRBV30 and TRBJ2-2; D gene unclear. Trimming left V 0 bases short and J 7 bases short, with 6 bases between. CDR1 and CDR2 (germline): GTSNPN, SVGIG (reference sequence). The CDR3 runs to 12 residues. CDR3 nucleotide sequence: TGTGCCTGGAGTGTATTAGGCGGGGAGCTGTTTTTT. This codes for CAWSVLGGELFF.

The chain carries TRBV5-1 and TRBJ2-2, with a weak D call TRBD1 (5 bases). Germline lookup yields CDR1 SGHRS and CDR2 YFSETQ. Trimming cost V 4 bases and J 4 bases, with 8 bases left between them. The CDR3 is made up of 13 amino acids. The CDR3 DNA sequence: TGCGCCAGCAGCCGGACAAGCACCGGGGAGCTGTTTTTT. Residues: CASSRTSTGELFF. The complete variable domain, with remaining parts taken from reference TRBV5-1 and TRBJ2-2, reads KAGVTQTPRYLIKTRGQQVTLSCSPISGHRSVSWYQQTPGQGLQFLFEYFSETQRNKGNFPGRFSGRQFSNSRSEMNVSTLELGDSALYLCASSRTSTGELFFGEGSRLTVL.

This chain links TRBV10-3 with TRBJ2-1; D uncertain. This CDR3 spans 13 amino acids. Germline assignment: CDR1 ENHRY and CDR2 SYGVKD. V was trimmed by 4 bases and J by 6 bases, leaving 10 bases between them. CDR3 DNA: TGTGCCATCAGTGCTCCCAGCCGCAATGAGCAGTTCTTC. Its protein is CAISAPSRNEQFF.

The genes are TRBV5-1 and TRBJ1-5; a possible D gene is TRBD1 (5 bases). V shed 3 bases and J shed 11 bases, with 15 bases lying between them. Germline CDR1 SGHRS, CDR2 YFSETQ. The CDR3 runs 13 residues. The CDR3 here is CASSSGRGGAQHF. The CDR3 DNA reads as TGCGCCAGCAGCTCTGGACGGGGAGGGGCCCAGCATTTT.

V usage is TRBV19 and J usage is TRBJ1-2; D is possibly TRBD1 (6 bases). Trimming cost V 3 bases and J 4 bases, with 12 bases left between them. The CDR3 spans 14 residues. Germline CDR1 LNHDA, CDR2 SQIVND (reference sequence). The chain's CDR3 is CASSIWTAFYGYTF. In DNA form, the CDR3 reads TGTGCCAGTAGTATTTGGACAGCTTTCTATGGCTACACCTTC.

The V and J genes are TRBV29-1 and TRBJ2-3, with D unclear. V gave up 4 bases and J gave up 6 bases, with 14 bases separating them. There are 13 residues in the CDR3. CDR1 is SQVTM and CDR2 is ANQGSEA in the germline V gene. The CDR3 loop reads CSVGSGEQDTQYF. The CDR3, as DNA: TGCAGCGTTGGGTCAGGTGAGCAGGATACGCAGTATTTT.

Points on this clone: Other DNA sequences in the same sample also yield this CDR3. The chain couples TRBV7-9 to TRBJ1-2; D not resolved. Germline V gene lookup returns CDR1 SEHNR and CDR2 FQNEAQ (reference sequence). V was trimmed by 1 base and J by 6 bases, leaving 6 bases between them. The CDR3 has 12 residues. The CDR3 protein is CASSLEGNGYTF. The CDR3 DNA reads as TGTGCCAGCAGCTTAGAGGGAAATGGCTACACCTTC.

This chain links TRBV19 with TRBJ1-2; TRBD1 is a possible D gene (6 bases). The CDR3 extends over 14 amino acids. V lost 9 bases and J lost 4, with 18 bases in between. Germline CDR1 is LNHDA and CDR2 is SQIVND (reference sequence). CDR3 sequence reads: CASTPRTVGYGYTF. CDR3 DNA sequence: TGTGCCAGCACTCCCAGGACAGTGGGCTATGGCTACACCTTC.

The chain joins TRBV27 to TRBJ1-6, with unresolved D. Per the germline V gene, CDR1 is MNHEY and CDR2 is SMNVEV (reference sequence). V lost 7 bases to trimming and J lost 6 bases, with 16 bases between them. The CDR3 is 15 residues long. The CDR3 DNA follows: TGTGCCAGCACTATTGGTGGAGCGATTAATTCACCCCTCCACTTT. It yields the protein CASTIGGAINSPLHF.

This rearrangement joins TRBV27 to TRBJ2-7; TRBD1 is a possible D gene (5 bases). Trimming shortened V by 5 bases and J by 3 bases, and 20 bases separated the two germline ends. The CDR3 extends over 16 amino acids. The V gene's germline CDR1 is MNHEY and CDR2 SMNVEV (reference sequence). CDR3 residues: CASSPSSPRAYYEQYF. In DNA, the CDR3 is TGTGCCAGCAGTCCCTCATCCCCCAGGGCTTACTACGAGCAGTACTTC.

This clone was found a few times. V gene TRBV20-1 combines with J gene TRBJ2-1, with D possibly TRBD1 on 6 matching bases. CDR1 is DFQATT and CDR2 is SNEGSKA in the germline V gene (reference sequence). This CDR3 comprises 11 residues. Trimming took 2 bases from V and 10 from J, leaving 9 bases between them. The CDR3 reads CSARFTGEQFF. The CDR3, as DNA: TGCAGTGCTAGATTCACAGGGGAGCAGTTCTTC.

The chain links TRBV7-2 to TRBJ2-1; TRBD2 aligns across 7 bases. From germline, CDR1 is SGHTA and CDR2 FQGNSA. The CDR3 is made up of 15 amino acids. V lost 7 bases, J lost 4 bases, and 10 bases stayed unmatched. The CDR3 loop reads CASIENSGPYNEQFF. The CDR3 nucleotides are TGTGCCAGCATCGAAAATAGCGGGCCTTACAATGAGCAGTTCTTC. Full variable domain (missing parts from reference TRBV7-2 and TRBJ2-1): GAGVSQSPSNKVTEKGKDVELRCDPISGHTALYWYRQSLGQGLEFLIYFQGNSAPDKSGLPSDRFSAERTGGSVSTLTIQRTQQEDSAVYLCASIENSGPYNEQFFGPGTRLTVL.

The gene calls are TRBV9 and TRBJ2-5, with 9 bases matching TRBD2. This CDR3 spans 15 amino acids. The ends lost 4 bases at V and 4 bases at J; junction bases unmatched: 8. Germline V lookup: CDR1 SGDLS, CDR2 YYNGEE. The CDR3 region is CASSSEAGGRETQYF. DNA for the CDR3: TGTGCCAGCAGCTCCGAAGCGGGGGGAAGAGAGACCCAGTACTTC.

This chain joins TRBV5-6 and TRBJ1-1, with 7 bases matching TRBD1. J was trimmed by 9 bases and V by 0 bases; bases with no gene match: 8. The CDR3 consists of 14 residues. Germline assignment: CDR1 SGHDT and CDR2 YYEEEE. The CDR3 sequence: CASSLEIDRVKAFF. The CDR3 DNA follows: TGTGCCAGCAGCTTGGAAATTGACAGGGTAAAAGCTTTCTTT. The full variable domain, completed using reference TRBV5-6 and TRBJ1-1, is DAGVTQSPTHLIKTRGQQVTLRCSPKSGHDTVSWYQQALGQGPQFIFQYYEEEERQRGNFPDRFSGHQFPNYSSELNVNALLLGDSALYLCASSLEIDRVKAFFGQGTRLTVV.

The chain has TRBV25-1 and TRBJ2-1; 14 bases are shared with TRBD2. Germline V gene lookup returns CDR1 MGHDK and CDR2 SYGVNS. Trimming at V came to 4 bases and at J to 8 bases, leaving 7 bases not matched to a gene. There are 16 residues in the CDR3. CDR3 DNA: TGTGCCAGCAGTGTGGGACTAGCGGGGGCCGGGGATGAGCAGTTCTTC. This codes for CASSVGLAGAGDEQFF.

This sequence joins TRBV2 and TRBJ2-7, with D possibly TRBD1 on 6 matching bases. CDR3 length: 12 amino acids. Trimming stripped 6 bases from V and 5 bases from J, with 11 bases between. CDR1 SNHLY and CDR2 FYNNEI come from the germline V gene. The CDR3 coding sequence is TGTGCCAGCAGCACAGGGTTTCACGAGCAGTACTTC. Translating it yields CASSTGFHEQYF.

This clone was detected only a few times. The chain uses TRBV30 and TRBJ1-1; D may be TRBD1 (5 bases). CDR1 and CDR2 (germline): GTSNPN, SVGIG (reference sequence). Trimming removed 2 bases from V and 6 bases from J, with 10 bases in between. This CDR3 region has 12 residues. The CDR3 protein is CAWSFQGPEAFF. In nucleotides, the CDR3 is TGTGCCTGGAGTTTTCAGGGTCCTGAAGCTTTCTTT.

The V gene is TRBV30, the J gene TRBJ1-1, with a possible D match to TRBD1 (5 bases). Germline lookup yields CDR1 GTSNPN and CDR2 SVGIG (reference sequence). The CDR3 is made up of 13 amino acids. The ends were cut back, 3 bases at V and 1 base at J, with 9 bases in the middle. For the CDR3, the DNA is TGTGCCTGGAGGGGACGGAGGAACACTGAAGCTTTCTTT. Protein sequence: CAWRGRRNTEAFF.

The CDR3 region is CASSVYGGLNTEAFF. The CDR3 DNA is TGTGCCAGCAGCGTGTACGGGGGGTTGAACACTGAAGCTTTCTTT. The J gene is TRBJ1-1, the V gene TRBV9; perhaps TRBD1 as D (5 bases). This CDR3 contains 15 residues. Trimming took 2 bases from V and 0 from J, leaving 11 bases between them. Germline V gene sequence: CDR1 SGDLS, CDR2 YYNGEE.

The CDR3 is CAISEWSNEQFF. In nucleotides, the CDR3 is TGTGCCATCAGTGAATGGAGCAATGAGCAGTTCTTC. The chain joins TRBV10-3 to TRBJ2-1; no reliable D call. The CDR3 spans 12 residues. Germline loops: CDR1 ENHRY, CDR2 SYGVKD. The germline V and J ends were trimmed by 3 bases and 6 bases, with 6 bases remaining between them.

The chain uses TRBV5-1 and TRBJ2-1, with D perhaps assigned TRBD1 or TRBD2 (5 bases each). CDR3 size: 13 residues. Between the trimmed V and J ends, which lost 6 bases and 8 bases, there was a span of 15 bases. Germline CDR1 and CDR2: SGHRS and YFSETQ. CDR3 protein: CASTGARAHEQFF. Written as DNA, the CDR3 is TGCGCCAGCACCGGGGCCCGGGCACATGAGCAGTTCTTC.